This T cell receptor beta chain was identified during a study of T-cell memory formation after mild COVID-19. TCRdb reanalysed the 5' RACE reads using MiXCR and keeps one entry per CDR3 protein. Of roughly 200,000 distinct CDR3 sequences listed, about a fifth are singletons. Trimming left V 5 bases short and J 6 bases short, with 15 bases between. Germline CDR1 and CDR2: SGHTA and FQGNSA. The CDR3 consists of 14 residues. The receptor comes from an adult woman who had mild COVID-19 (a few samples of this study predate the infection). Cell type and time point are not known. Sequencing was done on a sample of PBMCs or a T cell subset sorted from them (not recorded which). The V and J genes are TRBV7-2 and TRBJ2-3; D gene ambiguous. The CDR3 DNA follows: TGTGCCAGCAGCCTCGAGACGCTCTTGGATACGCAGTATTTT. This sequence encodes CASSLETLLDTQYF. The complete variable domain, with remaining parts taken from reference TRBV7-2 and TRBJ2-3, reads GAGVSQSPSNKVTEKGKDVELRCDPISGHTALYWYRQSLGQGLEFLIYFQGNSAPDKSGLPSDRFSAERTGGSVSTLTIQRTQQEDSAVYLCASSLETLLDTQYFGPGTRLTVL.